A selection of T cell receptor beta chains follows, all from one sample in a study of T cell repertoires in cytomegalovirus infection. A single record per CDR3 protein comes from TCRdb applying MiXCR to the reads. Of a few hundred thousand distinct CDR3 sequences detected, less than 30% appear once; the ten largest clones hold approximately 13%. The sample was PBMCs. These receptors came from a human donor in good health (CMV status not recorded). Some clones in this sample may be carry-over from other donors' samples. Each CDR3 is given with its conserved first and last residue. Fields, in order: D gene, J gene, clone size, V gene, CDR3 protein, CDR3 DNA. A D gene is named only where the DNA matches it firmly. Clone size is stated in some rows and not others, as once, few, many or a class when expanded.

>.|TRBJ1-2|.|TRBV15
CATSLRLFRKRGGGYTF
TGTGCCACCAGCCTTAGACTCTTCCGGAAGAGGGGAGGGGGCTACACCTTC
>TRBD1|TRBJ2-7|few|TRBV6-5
CASRRQGFSYEQYF
TGTGCCAGCAGACGACAGGGTTTCTCCTACGAGCAGTACTTC
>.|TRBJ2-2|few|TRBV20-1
CSARDWTTNGELFF
TGCAGTGCTAGAGATTGGACTACGAACGGGGAGCTGTTTTTT
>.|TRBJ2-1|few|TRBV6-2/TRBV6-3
CASSRLGGPAYNEQFF
TGTGCCAGCAGTCGGTTGGGAGGACCAGCCTACAATGAGCAGTTCTTC
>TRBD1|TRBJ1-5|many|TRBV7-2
CASSLARTGGQPQHF
TGTGCCAGCAGCTTAGCCCGGACAGGGGGTCAGCCCCAGCATTTT
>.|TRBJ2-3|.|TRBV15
CATSRLASTDTQYF
TGTGCCACCAGCAGACTAGCGAGCACAGATACGCAGTATTTT
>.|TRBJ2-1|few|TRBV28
CASSGAGSANEQFF
TGTGCCAGCAGTGGGGCGGGGTCTGCAAATGAGCAGTTCTTC
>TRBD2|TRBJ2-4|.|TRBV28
CASSSPAGDWAKNIQYF
TGTGCCAGCAGCTCCCCGGCGGGGGACTGGGCCAAAAACATTCAGTACTTC
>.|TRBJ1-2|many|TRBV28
CASSLLVFESYTF
TGTGCCAGCAGTTTGCTTGTTTTTGAGAGCTACACCTTC
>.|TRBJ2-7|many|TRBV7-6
CASSSAPGPGGEQYF
TGTGCCAGCAGCTCCGCACCGGGACCAGGCGGCGAGCAGTACTTC
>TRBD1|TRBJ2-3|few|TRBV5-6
CASSPILTGPADTQYF
TGTGCCAGCAGCCCGATCTTGACAGGGCCGGCGGATACGCAGTATTTT
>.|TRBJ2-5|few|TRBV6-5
CASSWGSAQETQYF
TGTGCCAGCAGTTGGGGAAGCGCCCAAGAGACCCAGTACTTC
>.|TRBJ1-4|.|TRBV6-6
CASSYSSTTGEKLFF
TGTGCCAGCAGTTACTCTTCCACGACAGGAGAAAAACTGTTTTTT
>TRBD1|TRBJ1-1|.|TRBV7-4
CASSLWTGTLNTEAFF
TGTGCCAGCAGCTTATGGACAGGGACATTGAACACTGAAGCTTTCTTT
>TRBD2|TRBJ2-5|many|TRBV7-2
CASSLGTSGYQETQYF
TGTGCCAGCAGCTTAGGAACTAGCGGGTACCAAGAGACCCAGTACTTC
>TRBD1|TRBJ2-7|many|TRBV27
CASSPWTGSYEQYF
TGTGCCAGCAGTCCCTGGACAGGGAGCTACGAGCAGTACTTC
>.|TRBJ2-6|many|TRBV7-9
CASRRGGGIPPGANVLTF
TGTGCCAGTCGCCGGGGCGGTGGAATTCCCCCTGGGGCCAACGTCCTGACTTTC
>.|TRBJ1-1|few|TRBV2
CASSELWDVEAFF
TGTGCCAGCAGTGAATTGTGGGACGTTGAAGCTTTCTTT
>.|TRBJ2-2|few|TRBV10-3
CAISDPIDTGELFF
TGTGCCATCAGTGACCCAATTGACACCGGGGAGCTGTTTTTT
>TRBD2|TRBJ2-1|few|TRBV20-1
CSARAKGASGAYNEQFF
TGCAGTGCTAGGGCTAAAGGGGCTAGCGGGGCATACAATGAGCAGTTCTTC
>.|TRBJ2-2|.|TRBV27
CASSFKVIGELFF
TGTGCCAGCAGTTTTAAGGTCATCGGGGAGCTGTTTTTT
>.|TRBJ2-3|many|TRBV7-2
CASSSMTGYTDTQYF
TGTGCCAGCAGCTCCATGACAGGATACACAGATACGCAGTATTTT
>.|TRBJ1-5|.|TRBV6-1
CASSEGLRRQPQHF
TGTGCCAGCAGTGAAGGACTAAGGCGTCAGCCCCAGCATTTT
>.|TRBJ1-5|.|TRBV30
CAWSTQGNQPQHF
TGTGCCTGGAGTACCCAGGGCAATCAGCCCCAGCATTTT
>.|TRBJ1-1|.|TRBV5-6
CASSLRVRILNTEAFF
TGTGCCAGCAGCTTGCGCGTTCGAATTTTGAACACTGAAGCTTTCTTT
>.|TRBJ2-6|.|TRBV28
CASSSSTGVSGANVLTF
TGTGCCAGCAGTTCGTCAACAGGCGTCTCTGGGGCCAACGTCCTGACTTTC
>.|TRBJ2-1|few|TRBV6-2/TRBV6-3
CASSYFVGTYNEQFF
TGTGCCAGCAGTTACTTCGTAGGGACCTACAATGAGCAGTTCTTC
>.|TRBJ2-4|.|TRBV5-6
CASSWLGLATGDGVWAKNIQYF
TGTGCCAGCAGCTGGCTGGGGCTAGCAACGGGGGATGGCGTGTGGGCCAAAAACATTCAGTACTTC
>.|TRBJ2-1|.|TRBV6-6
CASSYRVGSYNEQFF
TGTGCCAGCAGTTACAGGGTTGGGTCCTACAATGAGCAGTTCTTC
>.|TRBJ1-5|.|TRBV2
CASREQGQPQHF
TGTGCCAGCAGGGAGCAGGGTCAGCCCCAGCATTTT
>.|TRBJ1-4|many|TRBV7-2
CASSLEPTNEKLFF
TGTGCCAGCAGCTTAGAGCCAACTAATGAAAAACTGTTTTTT
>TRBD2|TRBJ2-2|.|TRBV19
CASSINGGLAGEGNTGELFF
TGTGCCAGTAGTATCAACGGGGGACTAGCGGGAGAGGGGAACACCGGGGAGCTGTTTTTT
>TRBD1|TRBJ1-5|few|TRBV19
CASSTRTGGANQPQHF
TGTGCCAGTAGCACCCGGACAGGGGGCGCGAATCAGCCCCAGCATTTT
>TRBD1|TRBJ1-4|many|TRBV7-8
CASSLAHRGLIEDEKLFF
TGTGCCAGCAGCTTAGCCCACAGGGGCCTCATTGAGGATGAAAAACTGTTTTTT
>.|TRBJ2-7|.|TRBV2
CASSEFSRAHEQYF
TGTGCCAGCAGTGAATTTAGCAGGGCTCACGAGCAGTACTTC
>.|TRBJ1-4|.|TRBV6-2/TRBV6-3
CASRDHGGNEKLFF
TGTGCCAGCAGGGACCACGGCGGCAATGAAAAACTGTTTTTT
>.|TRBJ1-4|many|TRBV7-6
CASSLEGAKLFF
TGTGCCAGCAGCTTAGAAGGGGCCAAACTGTTTTTT
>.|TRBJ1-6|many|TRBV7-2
CASSREGAAYNSPLHF
TGTGCCAGCAGCAGAGAAGGGGCAGCCTATAATTCACCCCTCCACTTT
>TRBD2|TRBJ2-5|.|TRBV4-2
CASSQDLTSGRETQYF
TGTGCCAGCAGCCAAGATTTGACTAGCGGGAGGGAGACCCAGTACTTC
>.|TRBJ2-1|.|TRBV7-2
CASSLAPLNEQFF
TGTGCCAGCAGCTTAGCTCCACTCAATGAGCAGTTCTTC
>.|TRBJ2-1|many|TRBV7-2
CASSPSTRKWYDEQFF
TGTGCCAGCAGCCCTTCGACTAGGAAGTGGTATGATGAGCAGTTCTTC
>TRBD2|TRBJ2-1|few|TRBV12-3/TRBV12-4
CASRPAAGGNEQFF
TGTGCCAGCAGGCCCGCAGCGGGAGGCAATGAGCAGTTCTTC
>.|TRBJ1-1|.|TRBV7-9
CASSAGDGTEAFF
TGTGCCAGCAGCGCCGGCGACGGCACTGAAGCTTTCTTT
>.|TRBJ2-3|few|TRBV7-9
CASRGTGRITDTQYF
TGTGCCAGCAGGGGAACCGGGCGCATCACAGATACGCAGTATTTT
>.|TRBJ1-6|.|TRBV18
CASSPSAGDSPLHF
TGTGCCAGCTCACCTTCGGCAGGGGATTCACCCCTCCACTTT
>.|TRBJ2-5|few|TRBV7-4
CASSLVEFSRETQYF
TGTGCCAGCAGCTTAGTTGAATTTAGCCGGGAGACCCAGTACTTC
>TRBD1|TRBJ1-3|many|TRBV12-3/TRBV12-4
CASSPGTDGNTIYF
TGTGCCAGCAGCCCGGGGACAGACGGAAACACCATATATTTT
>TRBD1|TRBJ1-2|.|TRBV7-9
CASSHPGGSGYTF
TGTGCCAGCAGCCACCCAGGGGGCTCTGGCTACACCTTC
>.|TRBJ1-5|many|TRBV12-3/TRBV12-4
CASSLSGDLGNQPQHF
TGTGCCAGCAGCCTTTCAGGGGACTTGGGCAATCAGCCCCAGCATTTT